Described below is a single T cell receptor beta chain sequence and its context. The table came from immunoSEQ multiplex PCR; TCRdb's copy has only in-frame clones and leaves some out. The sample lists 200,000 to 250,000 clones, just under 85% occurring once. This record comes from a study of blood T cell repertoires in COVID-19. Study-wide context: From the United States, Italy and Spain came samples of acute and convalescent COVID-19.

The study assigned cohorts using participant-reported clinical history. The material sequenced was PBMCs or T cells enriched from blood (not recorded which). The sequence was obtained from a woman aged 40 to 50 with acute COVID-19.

CDR3 residues: CASRLTGGWQPQHF. CDR3 nucleotide sequence: TGTGCCAGCAGATTAACAGGGGGATGGCAGCCCCAGCATTTT. The rearrangement joins TRBV28 to TRBJ1-5; 8 bases map to TRBD1. The CDR3 has 14 residues. CDR1 is MDHEN, CDR2 SYDVKM, per germline. With 6 bases clipped from V and 7 bases from J, the junction kept 8 bases outside the gene matches.